These 20 T cell receptor beta chains were sequenced from one sample in a study of early T cells in non-severe SARS-CoV-2 infection (dated by TCRdb to 2020 to 2023). Preparation of the library involved 5' RACE. Instrument used: NextSeq 500. Starting from the raw public reads, TCRdb applied fastp trimming at Q25, assembled clones with MiXCR and retained in-frame beta chains. One record per CDR3 amino acid sequence lists the most common genes and DNA. The sample contains 30,000 or so distinct CDR3 sequences, around 4.2% of them found a single time. The top ten hold around 8.2% of the sample. The sample was whole blood. The receptor set was obtained from an adult who was a healthcare worker with PCR-confirmed SARS-CoV-2 infection or an uninfected control (not recorded which).

This clonotype was counted at least ten times. The V and J genes are TRBV5-4 and TRBJ2-1; D is undetermined. Germline V gene data show CDR1 as SGHNT and CDR2 as YYREEE (reference sequence). The length of the CDR3 is 14 residues. The V gene lost 1 base and the J gene lost 1 base, with 6 bases spanning the gap. CDR3 amino acids: CASSLPESYNEQFF. Written as DNA, the CDR3 is TGTGCCAGCAGCTTGCCGGAGTCCTACAATGAGCAGTTCTTC.

Many counts were recorded for this clonotype. The rearrangement links TRBV15 to TRBJ2-1, with TRBD2 matching 13 bases. This CDR3 comprises 15 residues. Germline V gene lookup returns CDR1 LNHNV and CDR2 YYDKDF (reference sequence). With 5 bases clipped from V and 9 bases from J, the junction kept 7 bases outside the gene matches. CDR3 region: CATSRGLAGAVEQFF. The CDR3 region has the DNA TGTGCCACCAGCCGTGGACTAGCGGGAGCGGTTGAGCAGTTCTTC.

The chain joins TRBV5-1 to TRBJ2-3; TRBD2 might be the D (6 bases). V shed 4 bases and J shed 1 base, with 7 bases lying between them. This CDR3 is 13 amino acids long. CDR1 SGHRS and CDR2 YFSETQ come from the germline V gene. CDR3 amino acids: CASSASGTDTQYF. The CDR3 DNA sequence: TGCGCCAGCAGCGCTAGCGGCACAGATACGCAGTATTTT.

This clonotype appeared many times. This rearrangement joins TRBV9 to TRBJ2-2, with a weak D call TRBD2 (5 bases). V was trimmed by 4 bases and J by 6 bases, leaving 13 bases between them. The CDR3 totals 14 residues. CDR1 and CDR2 (germline): SGDLS, YYNGEE. The CDR3 is CASSPRGRAGELFF. CDR3 DNA sequence: TGTGCCAGCAGCCCCAGAGGGCGGGCCGGGGAGCTGTTTTTT.

In this sample, this clonotype turned up many times. J is TRBJ2-1 and V is TRBV3-1, with 7 positions matching TRBD2. This CDR3 region has 16 residues. The V segment lost 1 base and the J segment 4 bases; nucleotides outside the gene matches: 7. Germline loops: CDR1 LGHDT, CDR2 YNNKEL (reference sequence). The DNA of the CDR3 is TGTGCCAGCAGCCAAGTCACGGGACTATCTTACAATGAGCAGTTCTTC. This sequence encodes CASSQVTGLSYNEQFF.

This clonotype was seen repeatedly, ten times or more. This chain links TRBV3-2 with TRBJ2-7; the table calls TRBD2, which could not be checked here. TRBV3-2 is shown as a pseudogene. This CDR3 is built from 15 residues. CDR3 nucleotides: TGTGCCAGCAGCCACGGGACTAGCGGGGACTACGAGCAGTACTTC. Translated, it gives CASSHGTSGDYEQYF.

There are many counts of this clonotype. The rearrangement uses TRBV9 and TRBJ1-6, with D possibly matching TRBD1 (5 bases). CDR1 SGDLS and CDR2 YYNGEE come from the germline V gene. Trimming stripped 0 bases from V and 8 bases from J, with 9 bases between. CDR3 length: 14 residues. CDR3 residues: CASSVGGFDSPLHF. CDR3 DNA: TGTGCCAGCAGCGTAGGGGGCTTTGATTCACCCCTCCACTTT.

This clonotype was picked up many times. The rearrangement joins TRBV7-9 to TRBJ2-7, with 11 bases aligning to TRBD2. The V gene end was trimmed by 4 bases and the J gene end by 6 bases; junction bases not matched to a gene: 8. Germline assignment: CDR1 SEHNR and CDR2 FQNEAQ (reference sequence). This CDR3 has 15 residues. The CDR3 loop reads CASSSLAGGAGEQYF. The CDR3 DNA follows: TGTGCCAGCAGCTCTTTAGCGGGGGGGGCTGGCGAGCAGTACTTC.

A few counts support this clonotype. The chain joins TRBV29-1 to TRBJ1-1; D gene unclear. Trimming pared 3 bases from V and 11 bases from J, leaving 13 bases between. Germline V gives CDR1 SQVTM, CDR2 ANQGSEA. The CDR3 is made up of 11 amino acids. The CDR3 is CSVDLLFRAFF. CDR3 coding DNA: TGCAGCGTTGACCTTCTTTTTCGGGCTTTCTTT.

This clonotype appeared many times. This chain uses TRBV4-1 with TRBJ1-5; TRBD1 matches at 9 bases. V shed 4 bases, J shed 2 bases, and the junction held 12 bases outside the gene matches. Germline V lookup: CDR1 MGHRA, CDR2 YSYEKL. The CDR3 consists of 18 residues. CDR3 region: CASSPTGTGPRGNQPQHF. The CDR3 region has the DNA TGCGCCAGCAGCCCGACCGGGACAGGGCCGCGGGGCAATCAGCCCCAGCATTTT.

This clonotype was picked up many times. The chain recombines TRBV5-1 with TRBJ1-5; no reliable D call. This CDR3 comprises 15 residues. Deletions cut 0 bases from V and 0 bases from J, with 7 bases between. The germline V gene encodes CDR1 SGHRS and CDR2 YFSETQ. CDR3 bases: TGCGCCAGCAGCTTGGAAGGACTTAGCAATCAGCCCCAGCATTTT. This gives the protein CASSLEGLSNQPQHF.

This clonotype showed up just a few times. CDR3 amino acids: CASSSGKVDSPLHF. For the CDR3, the DNA is TGCGCCAGCAGCTCCGGGAAGGTAGATTCACCCCTCCACTTT. This rearrangement joins TRBV5-1 to TRBJ1-6; D remains unclear. The CDR3 consists of 14 residues. Trimming took 3 bases from V and 8 from J, leaving 12 bases between them. In germline, CDR1 is SGHRS, CDR2 YFSETQ.

This clonotype was recorded many times. The CDR3 nucleotides are TGTGCCAGCAGTGGCGAGATGAATTCACCCCTCCACTTT. As protein: CASSGEMNSPLHF. The chain is built from TRBV2 and TRBJ1-6, with D unresolved. With 4 bases removed from V and 7 bases from J, the gap between germline ends came to 8 bases. The CDR3 loop spans 13 amino acids. Germline assignment: CDR1 SNHLY and CDR2 FYNNEI.

The sample holds many counts of this clonotype. The chain recombines TRBV5-4 with TRBJ2-1; D perhaps matches TRBD1 (6 bases). CDR1 and CDR2 (germline): SGHNT, YYREEE (reference sequence). The CDR3 has 15 amino acids. Trimming stripped 5 bases from V and 2 bases from J, with 14 bases between. CDR3 sequence: CASRQTGIPYNEQFF. CDR3 sequence (DNA): TGTGCCAGCAGACAAACAGGGATTCCCTACAATGAGCAGTTCTTC.

The sample holds many counts of this clonotype. The V gene is TRBV6-6, the J gene TRBJ1-4, with D unresolved. The CDR3 runs 12 residues. Germline CDR1 reads MNHNY; CDR2 reads SVGAGI (reference sequence). V was pared by 2 bases and J by 7 bases, with 5 bases between. Here the CDR3 DNA reads TGTGCCAGCAGTTACCCTGGTGAAAAACTGTTTTTT. Residues: CASSYPGEKLFF.

On this clonotype: It may be a read error: a sequence one base away is much more abundant. The chain joins TRBV29-1 to TRBJ2-7, with 7 bases identical to TRBD1. Trimming at V came to 6 bases and at J to 2 bases, leaving 1 base not matched to a gene. The CDR3 contains 11 residues. Germline V CDR1 and CDR2: SQVTM, ANQGSEA. In DNA, the CDR3 is TGCAGCGTAGGACAGGCCTACGAGCAGTACTTC. Its translation is CSVGQAYEQYF.

The sample holds many counts of this clonotype. V is TRBV20-1 and J is TRBJ2-7; 11 positions agree with TRBD1. Germline trimming cut 1 base from V and 2 bases from J; bases unmatched to any gene: 10. From germline, CDR1 is DFQATT and CDR2 SNEGSKA (reference sequence). The CDR3 has 17 residues. The DNA for the CDR3 is TGCAGTGCTAGAGGGATGGAGGGACAGGGGGACACCTACGAGCAGTACTTC. Residues: CSARGMEGQGDTYEQYF.

This clonotype was observed at least ten times. V usage is TRBV12-3 or TRBV12-4 and J usage is TRBJ2-7; D not certain. This CDR3 is built from 13 residues. V lost 6 bases, J lost 5 bases, and 14 bases lay in between. CDR3 nucleotide sequence: TGTGCCAGCAGCCTAGGCTTGAGGAACGAGCAGTACTTC. This codes for CASSLGLRNEQYF.

This clonotype was seen at least ten times. The J gene is TRBJ1-5, the V gene TRBV5-1, with no clear D. Trimming stripped 0 bases from V and 0 bases from J, with 7 bases between. The CDR3 runs to 15 residues. Germline CDR1 is SGHRS and CDR2 is YFSETQ. CDR3 DNA sequence: TGCGCCAGCAGCTTGGGGAGCAGTAGCAATCAGCCCCAGCATTTT. Amino acids: CASSLGSSSNQPQHF.

This clonotype was recorded many times. The junction does not match germline at one end; this may be a read error. This chain uses TRBV5-6 with TRBJ1-2; D possibly corresponds to TRBD1 (6 bases). CDR3 length equals 13 residues. CDR1 is SGHDT and CDR2 is YYEEEE in the germline V gene. The CDR3 loop reads CASSLATGTSGAF. The CDR3 nucleotides read TGTGCCAGCAGCTTGGCTACAGGGACCTCCGGTGCCTTC. The variable domain in full, with the rest retrieved from reference TRBV5-6 and TRBJ1-2, is DAGVTQSPTHLIKTRGQQVTLRCSPKSGHDTVSWYQQALGQGPQFIFQYYEEEERQRGNFPDRFSGHQFPNYSSELNVNALLLGDSALYLCASSLATGTSGAFGSGTRLTVV.